One and the same sample provided the 16 T cell receptor beta chains below, sequenced in a study of post-analysis software for immune sequencing data. These receptors' antigens are unknown. Regarding the study as a whole: Among five TRBV segments more frequent in patients than controls were TRBV5-6, TRBV5-1 and TRBV20-1.

Unique molecular identifiers tagged the TCR beta cDNA libraries. TCRdb used MiXCR to reprocess the PCR reads, holding one entry per CDR3 protein. The top ten hold more than 0.55% of the sample, which has about 800,000 distinct CDR3 sequences, 30% seen once. Sample: blood. These receptors all come from a girl aged 5 to 17 with multiple sclerosis.

This clonotype occurred once. V is TRBV2 and J is TRBJ2-7, with TRBD1 identical over 7 bases. This CDR3 spans 11 amino acids. CDR1 and CDR2 (germline): SNHLY, FYNNEI. V lost 7 bases to trimming and J lost 5 bases; unmatched junction nucleotides: 2. The DNA of the CDR3 is TGTGCCAGCATTGACAGGGACGAGCAGTACTTC. It translates to CASIDRDEQYF.

This clonotype was counted a few times. V and J are TRBV4-3 and TRBJ2-7, with D possibly being TRBD1 (6 bases). CDR3 length equals 15 residues. Per germline, CDR1 LGHNA and CDR2 YSLEER. With 6 bases removed from V and 5 bases from J, the gap between germline ends came to 20 bases. This chain's CDR3 is CASSLTGGSSDEQYF. CDR3 DNA sequence: TGCGCCAGCAGTCTGACAGGTGGTTCATCGGACGAGCAGTACTTC.

The chain carries TRBV10-3 and TRBJ1-2; 7 positions agree with TRBD1. J lost 8 bases, V lost 4 bases, and 7 bases had no gene match. Germline loops: CDR1 ENHRY, CDR2 SYGVKD. This CDR3 has 13 amino acids. CDR3 sequence: CAISAGQDRGYTF. DNA for the CDR3: TGTGCCATCAGTGCGGGGCAGGACAGGGGCTACACCTTC.

This CDR3 is CASSQATRAATQYF. CDR3 in DNA: TGCGCCAGCAGCCAAGCCACCCGGGCTGCCACGCAGTATTTT. This chain joins TRBV4-1 and TRBJ2-3; D gene unclear. The ends were cut back, 1 base at V and 9 bases at J, with 14 bases in the middle. CDR1 and CDR2 from the germline V gene are MGHRA and YSYEKL. CDR3 length: 14 residues.

The CDR3, as DNA: TGTGCCAGCAGCGTAGTGGGGGCGGAGGTCACAGATACGCAGTATTTT. It encodes CASSVVGAEVTDTQYF. The J gene is TRBJ2-3, the V gene TRBV9; weak D call: TRBD1 (6 bases). The V gene lost 0 bases and the J gene lost 2 bases, with 13 bases spanning the gap. Looked up from germline, CDR1 is SGDLS and CDR2 is YYNGEE. The CDR3 runs to 16 residues.

This chain joins TRBV25-1 and TRBJ2-1, with TRBD1 matching over 8 bases. The CDR3 spans 14 residues. V was pared by 6 bases and J by 9 bases, with 10 bases of the junction left unmatched. Germline CDR1 is MGHDK and CDR2 is SYGVNS. In DNA, the CDR3 is TGTGCCAGCAGACGACAGGGGACGATCGGTGAGCAGTTCTTC. Protein product: CASRRQGTIGEQFF.

This clonotype was seen ten or more times. The genes are TRBV4-1 and TRBJ2-1; TRBD2 matches 10 bases. The V gene's germline CDR1 is MGHRA and CDR2 YSYEKL. V gave up 0 bases and J gave up 4 bases; unmatched junction bases: 0. CDR3 length: 15 residues. This chain's CDR3 is CASSQELAGYNEQFF. DNA of the CDR3: TGCGCCAGCAGCCAAGAACTAGCGGGATACAATGAGCAGTTCTTC.

The table lists this clonotype with a few counts. The rearrangement uses TRBV10-3 and TRBJ1-5; tentative D call: TRBD1 (5 bases). CDR3 size: 14 residues. The V gene's germline CDR1 is ENHRY and CDR2 SYGVKD. Deletions cut 6 bases from V and 3 bases from J, with 12 bases between. The CDR3 sequence: CAISLDRANQPQHF. CDR3 in DNA: TGTGCCATCAGCCTTGACAGAGCCAATCAGCCCCAGCATTTT.

The chain is built from TRBV5-1 and TRBJ2-3, with 8 bases lining up with TRBD1. The V and J ends lost 4 bases and 1 base, in that order; junction bases with no gene match: 5. Germline assignment: CDR1 SGHRS and CDR2 YFSETQ. The length of the CDR3 is 15 residues. As DNA, the CDR3 is TGCGCCAGCAGCGAAGAGACAGGGGGCACAGATACGCAGTATTTT. Translating it yields CASSEETGGTDTQYF. Variable domain in full (rest from reference TRBV5-1 and TRBJ2-3): KAGVTQTPRYLIKTRGQQVTLSCSPISGHRSVSWYQQTPGQGLQFLFEYFSETQRNKGNFPGRFSGRQFSNSRSEMNVSTLELGDSALYLCASSEETGGTDTQYFGPGTRLTVL.

On this clonotype: Possible read error: a much larger clone is one base away. The chain recombines TRBV12-3 or TRBV12-4 with TRBJ2-1, with a weak D call TRBD1 (6 bases). CDR3 length: 13 residues. The DNA for the CDR3 is TGTGCCAACAGTTTAAGGACAGATAATGAGCAGTTCTTC. This translates into CANSLRTDNEQFF.

The V and J genes are TRBV6-5 and TRBJ2-3, with TRBD1 matching 9 bases. Per germline, CDR1 MNHEY and CDR2 SVGAGI. The CDR3 loop spans 16 amino acids. V trimming: 0 bases; J trimming: 2 bases; junction bases outside the gene matches: 3. The CDR3 loop reads CASSYSRTGVTDTQYF. CDR3 bases: TGTGCCAGCAGTTACTCGCGGACAGGGGTCACAGATACGCAGTATTTT.

The chain has TRBV20-1 and TRBJ2-1, with a possible D match to TRBD2 (6 bases). V lost 4 bases and J lost 14, with 15 bases in between. Germline loops: CDR1 DFQATT, CDR2 SNEGSKA (reference sequence). The CDR3 loop spans 11 amino acids. This CDR3 is CSAISRDSEFF. DNA for the CDR3: TGCAGTGCTATAAGCCGGGACTCTGAGTTCTTC.

This chain links TRBV7-9 with TRBJ1-2; the D is unclear. The CDR3 loop spans 15 amino acids. From germline, CDR1 is SEHNR and CDR2 FQNEAQ (reference sequence). V was trimmed by 1 base and J by 0 bases, leaving 9 bases between them. CDR3 bases: TGTGCCAGCAGCTTAGGGGCAGGAGCTAACTATGGCTACACCTTC. Translated, it gives CASSLGAGANYGYTF.

This clonotype was recorded a few times. The rearrangement joins TRBV20-1 to TRBJ2-1; 8 bases are shared with TRBD2. The CDR3 spans 15 residues. Germline V CDR1 and CDR2: DFQATT, SNEGSKA (reference sequence). V shed 6 bases, J shed 3 bases, and the junction held 10 bases outside the gene matches. CDR3: CSAIIGRADYNEQFF. The CDR3 nucleotides are TGCAGTGCCATCATCGGGAGGGCCGACTACAATGAGCAGTTCTTC.

This clonotype showed up many times. The chain combines TRBV10-3 with TRBJ1-2; no clear D gene. V was shortened by 3 bases and J by 4 bases, with 9 bases between the two germline ends. This CDR3 has 13 amino acids. Germline CDR1 is ENHRY and CDR2 is SYGVKD. CDR3 DNA: TGTGCCATCAGTGATCCGGGTGGCTATGGCTACACCTTC. It codes for CAISDPGGYGYTF.

This clonotype was recorded a few times. The CDR3 protein is CASWGWDYGYTF. The DNA for the CDR3 is TGTGCCAGCTGGGGGTGGGACTATGGCTACACCTTC. This sequence joins TRBV12-3 or TRBV12-4 and TRBJ1-2, with D perhaps TRBD1 (5 bases). This CDR3 region has 12 residues. Deletions cut 8 bases from V and 3 bases from J, with 10 bases between.